The entry below gives a single T cell receptor beta chain sequence along with its context. The antigen remains unidentified. The sample belongs to a study of early T cells in non-severe SARS-CoV-2 infection. Findings and limits, study-wide: Matches to VDJdb favored anti-spike CD8 responses and missed private and CD4 specificities.

CDR3 length: 18 residues. From germline, CDR1 is SGHVS and CDR2 FNYEAQ. Germline trimming cut 5 bases from V and 2 bases from J; bases unmatched to any gene: 15. TCRdb re-called the 5' RACE reads through MiXCR, storing one row per CDR3 protein. Altogether tens of thousands of distinct CDR3 sequences are present, 10% being singletons, with the ten largest covering just over 4.5%. The sequenced material came from whole blood. The rearrangement uses TRBV7-6 and TRBJ1-1, with 9 bases lining up with TRBD1. The TCR originated in an adult who was a healthcare worker with PCR-confirmed SARS-CoV-2 infection or an uninfected control (not recorded which). The CDR3 loop reads CASSIRDRGISSNTEAFF. In DNA, the CDR3 is TGTGCCAGCAGCATTCGCGACAGGGGGATAAGTTCAAACACTGAAGCTTTCTTT.